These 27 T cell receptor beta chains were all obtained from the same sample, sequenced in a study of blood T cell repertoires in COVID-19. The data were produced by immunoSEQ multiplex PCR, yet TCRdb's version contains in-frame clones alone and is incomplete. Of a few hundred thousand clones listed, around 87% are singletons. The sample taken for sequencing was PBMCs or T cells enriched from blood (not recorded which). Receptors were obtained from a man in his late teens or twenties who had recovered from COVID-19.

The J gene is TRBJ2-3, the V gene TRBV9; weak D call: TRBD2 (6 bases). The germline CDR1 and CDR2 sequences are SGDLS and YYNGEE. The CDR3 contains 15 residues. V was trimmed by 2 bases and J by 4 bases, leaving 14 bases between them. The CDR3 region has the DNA TGTGCCAGCAGCGTCGGCGGGATATTTGCAGATACGCAGTATTTT. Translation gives CASSVGGIFADTQYF.

CDR3 in DNA: TGTGCCAGCAGCGTAGAATTAGCGGCAGGTGAGCAGTTCTTC. Protein product: CASSVELAAGEQFF. This chain uses TRBV9 with TRBJ2-1, with D possibly TRBD2 on 6 matching bases. Germline CDR1 SGDLS, CDR2 YYNGEE. Trimming cost V 0 bases and J 9 bases, with 13 bases left between them. CDR3 length: 14 residues.

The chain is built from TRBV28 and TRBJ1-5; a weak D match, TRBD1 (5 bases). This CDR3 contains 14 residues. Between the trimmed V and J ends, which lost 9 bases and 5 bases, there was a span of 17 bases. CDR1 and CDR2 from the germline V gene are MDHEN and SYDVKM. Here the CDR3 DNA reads TGTGCCAGTTACTTACGGAGGGGTTATCAGCCCCAGCATTTT. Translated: CASYLRRGYQPQHF.

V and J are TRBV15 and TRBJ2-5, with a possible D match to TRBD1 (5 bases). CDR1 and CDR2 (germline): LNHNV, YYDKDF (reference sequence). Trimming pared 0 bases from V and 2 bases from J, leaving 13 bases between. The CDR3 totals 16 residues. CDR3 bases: TGTGCCACCAGCAGAGAAGGGGCCGGGCAGCAAGAGACCCAGTACTTC. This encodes CATSREGAGQQETQYF.

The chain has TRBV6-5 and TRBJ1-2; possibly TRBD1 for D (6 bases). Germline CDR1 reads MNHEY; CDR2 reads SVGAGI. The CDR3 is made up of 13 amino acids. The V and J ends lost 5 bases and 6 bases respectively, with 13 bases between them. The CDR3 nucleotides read TGTGCCAGCAGTCTTGCAGGGGACCATGGCTACACCTTC. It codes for CASSLAGDHGYTF.

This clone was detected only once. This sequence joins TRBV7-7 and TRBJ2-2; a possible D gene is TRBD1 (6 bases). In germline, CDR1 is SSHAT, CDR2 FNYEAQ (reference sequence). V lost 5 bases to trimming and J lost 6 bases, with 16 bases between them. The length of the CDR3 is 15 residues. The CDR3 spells CASSPAGAMAGELFF. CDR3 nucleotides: TGTGCCAGCAGCCCGGCAGGGGCGATGGCCGGGGAGCTGTTTTTT.

The CDR3 DNA sequence: TGTGCCAGCAGTTTCGGGATCAACTATGGCTACACCTTC. Its protein is CASSFGINYGYTF. The gene calls are TRBV27 and TRBJ1-2; no firm D call. Germline CDR1 is MNHEY and CDR2 is SMNVEV (reference sequence). This CDR3 has 13 residues. Trimming removed 3 bases from V and 2 bases from J, with 7 bases in between.

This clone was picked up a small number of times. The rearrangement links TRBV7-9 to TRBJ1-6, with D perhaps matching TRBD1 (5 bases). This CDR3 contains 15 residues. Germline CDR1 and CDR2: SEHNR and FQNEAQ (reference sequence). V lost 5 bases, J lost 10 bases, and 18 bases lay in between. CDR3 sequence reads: CASSPYGRVESPLHF. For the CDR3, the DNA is TGTGCCAGCAGCCCTTATGGCAGGGTCGAGTCACCCCTCCACTTT. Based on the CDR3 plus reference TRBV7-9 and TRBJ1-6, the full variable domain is DTGVSQNPRHKITKRGQNVTFRCDPISEHNRLYWYRQTLGQGPEFLTYFQNEAQLEKSRLLSDRFSAERPKGSFSTLEIQRTEQGDSAMYLCASSPYGRVESPLHFGNGTRLTVT.

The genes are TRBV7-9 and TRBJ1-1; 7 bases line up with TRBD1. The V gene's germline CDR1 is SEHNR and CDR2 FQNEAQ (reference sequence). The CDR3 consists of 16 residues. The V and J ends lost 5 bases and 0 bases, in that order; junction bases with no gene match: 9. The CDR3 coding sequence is TGTGCCAGCAGCGAGGGACAGAAAGGGGTGAACACTGAAGCTTTCTTT. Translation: CASSEGQKGVNTEAFF.

In DNA, the CDR3 is TGTGCCAGCAGTGCCTCAGGCACCGGGGAGCTGTTTTTT. This encodes CASSASGTGELFF. The V and J genes are TRBV25-1 and TRBJ2-2; no definite D call. This CDR3 is built from 13 residues. Germline-derived CDR1 and CDR2 are MGHDK and SYGVNS. V lost 4 bases and J 4 bases, leaving 7 bases between the germline ends. Full variable domain (missing parts from reference TRBV25-1 and TRBJ2-2): EADIYQTPRYLVIGTGKKITLECSQTMGHDKMYWYQQDPGMELHLIHYSYGVNSTEKGDLSSESTVSRIRTEHFPLTLESARPSHTSQYLCASSASGTGELFFGEGSRLTVL.

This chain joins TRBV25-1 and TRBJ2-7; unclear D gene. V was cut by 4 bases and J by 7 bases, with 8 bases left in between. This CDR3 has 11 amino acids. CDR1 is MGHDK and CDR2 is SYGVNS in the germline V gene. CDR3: CASSGAREQYF. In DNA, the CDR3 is TGTGCCAGCAGTGGCGCGAGGGAGCAGTACTTC.

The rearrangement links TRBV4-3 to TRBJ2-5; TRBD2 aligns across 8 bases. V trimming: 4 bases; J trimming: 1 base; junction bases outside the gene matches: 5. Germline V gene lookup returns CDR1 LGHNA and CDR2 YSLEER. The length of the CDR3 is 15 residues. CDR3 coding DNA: TGCGCCAGCAGCCTCGGGAGGGGGGGCCAAGAGACCCAGTACTTC. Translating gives CASSLGRGGQETQYF.

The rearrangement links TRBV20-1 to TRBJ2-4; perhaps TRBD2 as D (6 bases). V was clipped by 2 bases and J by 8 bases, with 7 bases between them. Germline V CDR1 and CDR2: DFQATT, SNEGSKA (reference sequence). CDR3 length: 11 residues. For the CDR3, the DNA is TGCAGTGCTAGAACGGGGGACATTCAGTACTTC. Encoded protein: CSARTGDIQYF.

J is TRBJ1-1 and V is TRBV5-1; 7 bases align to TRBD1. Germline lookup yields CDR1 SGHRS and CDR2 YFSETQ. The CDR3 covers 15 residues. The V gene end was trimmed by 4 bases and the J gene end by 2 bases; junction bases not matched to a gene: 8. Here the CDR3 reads CASSQSGQSNTEAFF. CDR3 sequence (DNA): TGCGCCAGCAGCCAATCGGGACAGTCCAACACTGAAGCTTTCTTT.

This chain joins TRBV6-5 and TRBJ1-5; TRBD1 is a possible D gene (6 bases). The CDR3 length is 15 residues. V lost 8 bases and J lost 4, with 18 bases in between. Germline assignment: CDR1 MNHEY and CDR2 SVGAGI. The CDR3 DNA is TGTGCCAGCCGAGGGCGGCCAGGGGATAATCAGCCCCAGCATTTT. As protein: CASRGRPGDNQPQHF.

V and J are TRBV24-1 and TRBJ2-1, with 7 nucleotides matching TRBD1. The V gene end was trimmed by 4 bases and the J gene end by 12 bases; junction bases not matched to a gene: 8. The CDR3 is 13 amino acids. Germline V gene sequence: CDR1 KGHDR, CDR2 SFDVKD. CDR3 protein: CATSDRTGEGQFF. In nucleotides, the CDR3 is TGTGCCACCAGTGACCGGACAGGTGAAGGGCAGTTCTTC.

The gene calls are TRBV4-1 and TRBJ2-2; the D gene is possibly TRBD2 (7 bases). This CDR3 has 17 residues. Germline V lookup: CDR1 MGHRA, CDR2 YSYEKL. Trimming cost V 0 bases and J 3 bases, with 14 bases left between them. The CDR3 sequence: CASSQDGGLADTGELFF. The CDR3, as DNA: TGCGCCAGCAGCCAAGATGGGGGGCTAGCGGACACCGGGGAGCTGTTTTTT.

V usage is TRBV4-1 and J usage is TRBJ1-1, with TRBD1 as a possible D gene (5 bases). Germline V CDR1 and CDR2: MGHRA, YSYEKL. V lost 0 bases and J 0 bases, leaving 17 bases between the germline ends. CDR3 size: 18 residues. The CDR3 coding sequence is TGCGCCAGCAGCCAAGATGACGGGGGGTTTGAGGTGAACACTGAAGCTTTCTTT. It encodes CASSQDDGGFEVNTEAFF.

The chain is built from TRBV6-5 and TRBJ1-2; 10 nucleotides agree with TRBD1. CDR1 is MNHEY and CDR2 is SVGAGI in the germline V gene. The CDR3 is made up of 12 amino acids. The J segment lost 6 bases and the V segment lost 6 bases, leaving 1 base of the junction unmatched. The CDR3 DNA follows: TGTGCCAGCAGGACAGGGGGCGATGGCTACACCTTC. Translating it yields CASRTGGDGYTF.

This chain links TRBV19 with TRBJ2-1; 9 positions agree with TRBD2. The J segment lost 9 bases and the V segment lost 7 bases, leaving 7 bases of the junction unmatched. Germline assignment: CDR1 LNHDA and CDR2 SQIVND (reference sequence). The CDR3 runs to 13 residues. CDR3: CASNPGLALEQFF. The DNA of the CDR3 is TGTGCCAGTAATCCGGGACTAGCTCTTGAGCAGTTCTTC.

CDR3 nucleotides: TGTGCCTCAAACAAGGCTAGCGGGAGTTGGGAGACCCAGTACTTC. It translates to CASNKASGSWETQYF. The V call is TRBV19, the J call TRBJ2-5, with 10 nucleotides matching TRBD2. Unmatched junction bases numbered 14, after V lost 11 bases and J lost 5 bases. The CDR3 extends over 15 amino acids. From germline, CDR1 is LNHDA and CDR2 SQIVND (reference sequence).

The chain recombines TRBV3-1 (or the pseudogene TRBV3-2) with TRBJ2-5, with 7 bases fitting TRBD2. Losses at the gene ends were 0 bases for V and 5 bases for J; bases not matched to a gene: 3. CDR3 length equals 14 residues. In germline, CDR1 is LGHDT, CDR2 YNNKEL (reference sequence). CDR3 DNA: TGTGCCAGCAGCCAAGATTGGCGGGGGGAGACCCAGTACTTC. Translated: CASSQDWRGETQYF.

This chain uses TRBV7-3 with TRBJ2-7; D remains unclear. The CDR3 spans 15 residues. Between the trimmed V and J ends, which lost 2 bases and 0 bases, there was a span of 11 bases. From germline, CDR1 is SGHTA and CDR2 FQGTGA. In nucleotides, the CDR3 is TGTGCCAGCAGCTTATGTCAGCGCAGCTCCTACGAGCAGTACTTC. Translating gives CASSLCQRSSYEQYF.

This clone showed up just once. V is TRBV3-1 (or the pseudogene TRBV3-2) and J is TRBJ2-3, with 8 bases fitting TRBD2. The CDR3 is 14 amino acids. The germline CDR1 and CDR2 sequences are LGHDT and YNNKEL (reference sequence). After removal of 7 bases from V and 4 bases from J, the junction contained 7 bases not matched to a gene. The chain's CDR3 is CASKRTSIADTQYF. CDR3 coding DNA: TGTGCCAGCAAACGGACTAGCATAGCAGATACGCAGTATTTT.

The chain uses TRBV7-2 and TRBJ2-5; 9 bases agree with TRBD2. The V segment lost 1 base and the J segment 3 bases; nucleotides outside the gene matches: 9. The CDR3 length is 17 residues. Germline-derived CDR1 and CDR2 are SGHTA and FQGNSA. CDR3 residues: CASSLGVGASGKETQYF. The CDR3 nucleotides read TGTGCCAGCAGCTTAGGGGTAGGGGCTAGCGGGAAAGAGACCCAGTACTTC. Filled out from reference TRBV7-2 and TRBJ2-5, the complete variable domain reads GAGVSQSPSNKVTEKGKDVELRCDPISGHTALYWYRQSLGQGLEFLIYFQGNSAPDKSGLPSDRFSAERTGGSVSTLTIQRTQQEDSAVYLCASSLGVGASGKETQYFGPGTRLLVL.

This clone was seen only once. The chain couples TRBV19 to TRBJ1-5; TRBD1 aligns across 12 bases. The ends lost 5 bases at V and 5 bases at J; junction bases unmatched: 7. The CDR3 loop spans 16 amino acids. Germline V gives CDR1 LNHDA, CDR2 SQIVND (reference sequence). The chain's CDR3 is CASSPPGTGGDQPQHF. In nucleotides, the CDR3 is TGTGCCAGTAGTCCTCCTGGGACAGGGGGCGATCAGCCCCAGCATTTT.

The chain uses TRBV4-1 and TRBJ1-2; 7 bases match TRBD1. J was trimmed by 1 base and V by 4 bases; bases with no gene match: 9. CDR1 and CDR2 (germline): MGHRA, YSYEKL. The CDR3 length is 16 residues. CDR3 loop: CASSRGPTGINYGYTF. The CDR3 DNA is TGCGCCAGCAGCCGGGGACCGACAGGGATTAACTATGGCTACACCTTC.